This is a list of T cell receptor beta chains from one sample in a study of CD8 T cells in ankylosing spondylitis. TCRdb re-analysed the 5' RACE reads in MiXCR, keeping a single row per CDR3 protein. This table has almost 400,000 distinct CDR3 sequences, about a fifth appearing once. What was sequenced was blood, either unsorted or a sorted T cell fraction (not recorded which). Receptors were obtained from a male donor with ankylosing spondylitis. Both conserved end residues are part of each CDR3. Fields, in order: D gene, V gene, clone size, J gene, CDR3 DNA, CDR3 protein. The D gene is left open where the match is weak. Rows give clone size only sometimes, using once, few, many, or a class for an expanded clone.

-	TRBV19	-	TRBJ2-1	TGTGCCAGTAGTCCGAGGACCATATCGAATGAGCAGTTCTTC	CASSPRTISNEQFF
TRBD2	TRBV7-2	-	TRBJ2-1	TGTGCCAGCAGCCTGGCTAGCGGGGGCGGCAATGAGCAGTTCTTC	CASSLASGGGNEQFF
-	TRBV5-1	few	TRBJ2-2	TGCGCCAGCAGCTGGACCCCCCATCAGGGAACCGGGGAGCTGTTTTTT	CASSWTPHQGTGELFF
-	TRBV20-1	-	TRBJ2-7	TGCAGTGCTAGCCGGGGATTCGAGCTGGACTACGAGCAGTACTTC	CSASRGFELDYEQYF
-	TRBV10-3	few	TRBJ1-2	TGTGCCATCAGTGAGTCGACACAGGGAGGTCCTGGCTACACCTTC	CAISESTQGGPGYTF
TRBD1	TRBV19	-	TRBJ1-1	TGTGCCAGTAGTTCAGGGACAGGGAACACTGAAGCTTTCTTT	CASSSGTGNTEAFF
TRBD2	TRBV20-1	few	TRBJ2-1	TGCAGTGCTGGCGGACTAGCGGGAGGGCCGGGGAATGAGCAGTTCTTC	CSAGGLAGGPGNEQFF
-	TRBV11-3	-	TRBJ2-3	TGTGCCAGCAGCTTTTCAGGACATCGATCAGATACGCAGTATTTT	CASSFSGHRSDTQYF
TRBD1	TRBV7-8	-	TRBJ2-7	TGTGCCAGCAGCGTAGGACAGGGGGTCCTCCCGCACTTC	CASSVGQGVLPHF
TRBD2	TRBV20-1	-	TRBJ2-7	TGCAGTGCCCACCGGGAGGGCCTCCCCGAGCAGTACTTC	CSAHREGLPEQYF
-	TRBV28	few	TRBJ1-4	TGTGCCAGCAGTCTCCTGGAGGCCGGCGATGAAAAACTGTTTTTT	CASSLLEAGDEKLFF
TRBD1	TRBV18	-	TRBJ2-7	TGTGCCAGCTCACCATCCGGGACAGGGGATGAGCAGTACTTC	CASSPSGTGDEQYF
TRBD2	TRBV7-9	-	TRBJ2-1	TGTGCCAGCAGCCCCAAACCCGGGAGGGGGGGAGACAATGAGCAGTTCTTC	CASSPKPGRGGDNEQFF
TRBD1	TRBV16	-	TRBJ1-6	TGTGCCAGCAGCCAATCGGGACAGGGTGATTCACCCCTCCACTTT	CASSQSGQGDSPLHF
TRBD2	TRBV20-1	many	TRBJ2-1	TGCAGTGCTAGGATTCCTAGCGGGAGTCCTGAGCAGTTCTTC	CSARIPSGSPEQFF